Below are 27 T cell receptor beta chains sequenced from a single sample in a study of cytomegalovirus exposure and HLA in healthy donors. PCR amplification relied on 60 Vbeta primers (plus 13 Jbeta primers). Profiled with immunoSEQ multiplex PCR; TCRdb holds only in-frame clones, not every one. The sample lists approximately 160,000 clones, around 78% occurring once. The sample comprised PBMCs. These receptors were collected from a middle-aged man in good health and CMV-seronegative.

The chain is built from TRBV15 and TRBJ2-2, with TRBD1 as a possible D gene (6 bases). Deletions cut 8 bases from V and 2 bases from J, with 15 bases between. The CDR3 extends over 15 amino acids. Looked up from germline, CDR1 is LNHNV and CDR2 is YYDKDF (reference sequence). This CDR3 reads CATDRGSDNTGELFF. The DNA of the CDR3 is TGTGCCACCGATAGGGGGAGCGATAACACCGGGGAGCTGTTTTTT.

The chain uses TRBV28 and TRBJ1-1; tentatively, D is TRBD1 (5 bases). Trimming took 3 bases from V and 5 from J, leaving 13 bases between them. CDR1 and CDR2 (germline): MDHEN, SYDVKM. CDR3 length: 14 residues. For the CDR3, the DNA is TGTGCCAGCAGTTTTCGGAGGGGAGGTACTGAAGCTTTCTTT. Translating gives CASSFRRGGTEAFF.

V is TRBV5-8 and J is TRBJ1-5, with 12 bases that match TRBD1. Germline CDR1 SGHTS, CDR2 YDEGEE. With 4 bases clipped from V and 5 bases from J, the junction kept 7 bases outside the gene matches. The CDR3 consists of 16 residues. The DNA for the CDR3 is TGTGCCAGCAGCCCCGGGACAGGGGGCCACGATCAGCCCCAGCATTTT. It yields the protein CASSPGTGGHDQPQHF.

In DNA, the CDR3 is TGTGCCAGCTCACCAAATCAGGGTGGAGAGACCCAGTACTTC. Translation gives CASSPNQGGETQYF. The gene calls are TRBV18 and TRBJ2-5; perhaps TRBD1 as D (5 bases). The germline V gene has CDR1 KGHSH and CDR2 LQKENI. The CDR3 spans 14 residues. Trimming cost V 2 bases and J 4 bases, with 11 bases left between them.

This rearrangement joins TRBV10-3 to TRBJ1-2, with D perhaps matching TRBD1 (6 bases). This CDR3 region has 13 residues. CDR1 is ENHRY and CDR2 is SYGVKD in the germline V gene. V lost 2 bases and J 2 bases, leaving 6 bases between the germline ends. Written as DNA, the CDR3 is TGTGCCATCAGTGAGGGACAGAACTATGGCTACACCTTC. Its translation is CAISEGQNYGYTF.

The chain recombines TRBV19 with TRBJ2-1; 9 bases fit TRBD1. The CDR3 totals 15 residues. J gave up 4 bases and V 1 base, and 2 bases lay outside the gene matches. From germline, CDR1 is LNHDA and CDR2 SQIVND (reference sequence). The CDR3 sequence: CASSIGDREYNEQFF. DNA for the CDR3: TGTGCCAGTAGTATAGGGGACAGGGAATACAATGAGCAGTTCTTC.

The genes are TRBV27 and TRBJ2-7, with 9 bases lining up with TRBD2. The CDR3 is made up of 15 amino acids. V shed 4 bases, J shed 3 bases, and the junction held 7 bases outside the gene matches. Looked up from germline, CDR1 is MNHEY and CDR2 is SMNVEV (reference sequence). As DNA, the CDR3 is TGTGCCAGCAGTTCTCCGTCGCGGGAGGGCTACGAGCAGTACTTC. It codes for CASSSPSREGYEQYF.

This chain links TRBV18 with TRBJ2-2; D is unresolved. Trimming left V 3 bases short and J 0 bases short, with 11 bases between. This CDR3 spans 16 amino acids. In germline, CDR1 is KGHSH, CDR2 LQKENI. The CDR3 sequence is CASSPITVSNTGELFF. CDR3 DNA sequence: TGTGCCAGCTCACCGATAACAGTATCGAACACCGGGGAGCTGTTTTTT.

The rearrangement links TRBV9 to TRBJ2-3; TRBD2 agrees at 13 bases. From germline, CDR1 is SGDLS and CDR2 YYNGEE. The CDR3 spans 17 residues. J lost 4 bases, V lost 4 bases, and 9 bases had no gene match. The CDR3 DNA reads as TGTGCCAGCAGCCCACGGACTAGCGGGAGCAGGTCAGATACGCAGTATTTT. Its protein product is CASSPRTSGSRSDTQYF.

The chain is built from TRBV27 and TRBJ2-1, with 9 positions matching TRBD1. CDR1 and CDR2 from the germline V gene are MNHEY and SMNVEV (reference sequence). The CDR3 extends over 16 amino acids. The junction had 7 bases not matched to a gene; V was cut back by 3 bases and J by 4 bases. As DNA, the CDR3 is TGTGCCAGCAGTTTCCTTGGGACAGGGATATACAATGAGCAGTTCTTC. It encodes CASSFLGTGIYNEQFF.

This clone was counted once. This chain connects TRBV9 to TRBJ1-1; 8 bases fit TRBD1. This CDR3 is 14 amino acids long. V shed 4 bases and J 5 bases; nucleotides not matched to a gene: 7. Germline lookup yields CDR1 SGDLS and CDR2 YYNGEE. Written as DNA, the CDR3 is TGTGCCAGCAGCCTCAGGGGGCTCGGTACTGAAGCTTTCTTT. Its protein is CASSLRGLGTEAFF. The whole variable domain, filled in from reference TRBV9 and TRBJ1-1, reads DSGVTQTPKHLITATGQRVTLRCSPRSGDLSVYWYQQSLDQGLQFLIQYYNGEERAKGNILERFSAQQFPDLHSELNLSSLELGDSALYFCASSLRGLGTEAFFGQGTRLTVV.

This clone was seen only a few times. The chain combines TRBV6-6 with TRBJ2-5; D is possibly TRBD2 (5 bases). Germline lookup yields CDR1 MNHNY and CDR2 SVGAGI (reference sequence). Trimming removed 4 bases at V and 2 bases at J, with 8 bases between. The CDR3 has 13 amino acids. The CDR3 DNA reads TGTGCCAGCAGTTCCCGGGAACAAGAGACCCAGTACTTC. It specifies CASSSREQETQYF.

This rearrangement joins TRBV9 to TRBJ2-5, with 9 positions matching TRBD1. With V trimmed by 3 bases and J by 5 bases, 2 bases remained unmatched. Germline values: CDR1 SGDLS, CDR2 YYNGEE. This CDR3 comprises 13 residues. In DNA form, the CDR3 reads TGTGCCAGCAGCGGACAGGGGGTGGAGACCCAGTACTTC. Its translation: CASSGQGVETQYF.

This clone was seen a few times. This sequence joins TRBV7-2 and TRBJ1-5; tentatively, D is TRBD1 (6 bases). Between the trimmed V and J ends, which lost 1 base and 8 bases, there was a span of 12 bases. This CDR3 comprises 14 residues. Germline CDR1 SGHTA, CDR2 FQGNSA. The CDR3 spells CASSLVSGEKPQHF. The DNA for the CDR3 is TGTGCCAGCAGCTTAGTGTCAGGGGAGAAGCCCCAGCATTTT.

As concerns this clone: The junction and the germline gene differ at one end; a read error may be behind it. J is TRBJ2-6 and V is TRBV7-8; D is possibly TRBD1 (5 bases). The CDR3 runs 16 residues. CDR1 SGHVS and CDR2 FQNEAQ come from the germline V gene. CDR3 bases: TGTGCCAGCAGCTTAAAGGGGCTCGGTGGGGCCAACGGCCTGACTTTC. Translated: CASSLKGLGGANGLTF.

J is TRBJ2-3 and V is TRBV9; 9 bases align to TRBD1. J lost 0 bases, V lost 3 bases, and 11 bases had no gene match. Looked up from germline, CDR1 is SGDLS and CDR2 is YYNGEE. This CDR3 region has 18 residues. The chain's CDR3 is CASSATINRGLSTDTQYF. The CDR3 nucleotides are TGTGCCAGCAGCGCAACCATCAACAGGGGGCTTAGCACAGATACGCAGTATTTT.

The chain carries TRBV6-5 and TRBJ2-3; D perhaps matches TRBD2 (5 bases). The V and J ends lost 4 bases and 4 bases respectively, with 6 bases between them. There are 12 residues in the CDR3. Germline values: CDR1 MNHEY, CDR2 SVGAGI. DNA for the CDR3: TGTGCCAGCAGTTCGGGGTCAGATACGCAGTATTTT. Its translation: CASSSGSDTQYF.

DNA of the CDR3: TGTGCCAGCAGTCTCTCCCGACACGGTGGTGGAGCTTTCTTT. Translation: CASSLSRHGGGAFF. The V gene is TRBV27, the J gene TRBJ1-1; D is undetermined. This CDR3 is 14 amino acids long. Germline CDR1 is MNHEY and CDR2 is SMNVEV (reference sequence). V lost 5 bases to trimming and J lost 10 bases, with 20 bases between them.

The chain is built from TRBV28 and TRBJ1-2; the D is unclear. V lost 5 bases and J lost 11, with 12 bases in between. The CDR3 length is 11 residues. The V gene's germline CDR1 is MDHEN and CDR2 SYDVKM. CDR3 nucleotide sequence: TGTGCCAGCAGTCGAGAGCGGACGTACACCTTC. Encoded protein: CASSRERTYTF.

V is TRBV2 and J is TRBJ2-5; D uncertain. The CDR3 is 13 amino acids. From germline, CDR1 is SNHLY and CDR2 FYNNEI. V gave up 4 bases and J gave up 5 bases, with 11 bases separating them. CDR3 loop: CASSVISRETQYF. The CDR3, as DNA: TGTGCCAGCAGTGTTATATCTCGGGAGACCCAGTACTTC.

This clone was counted a few times. The V and J genes are TRBV6-1 and TRBJ2-7, with 7 bases that match TRBD1. The CDR3 is 13 residues long. Germline-derived CDR1 and CDR2 are MNHNS and SASEGT. V lost 6 bases and J lost 5; bases outside the gene matches: 7. CDR3 DNA: TGTGCCAGCAGGCCCGGGACAGCAAACGAGCAGTACTTC. Translating it yields CASRPGTANEQYF.

The V and J genes are TRBV5-5 and TRBJ1-1; no firm D call. V lost 0 bases and J lost 1, with 10 bases in between. The CDR3 length is 15 residues. Looked up from germline, CDR1 is SGHKS and CDR2 is YYEKEE (reference sequence). The CDR3 is CASSLDPSWNTEAFF. The CDR3 DNA is TGTGCCAGCAGCTTGGATCCCTCCTGGAACACTGAAGCTTTCTTT.

Here the CDR3 reads CASRTEGLTDTQYF. CDR3 bases: TGCGCCAGCAGAACGGAGGGCCTCACAGATACGCAGTATTTT. This chain joins TRBV5-1 and TRBJ2-3; D is possibly TRBD2 (6 bases). V was shortened by 5 bases and J by 2 bases, with 12 bases between the two germline ends. Germline assignment: CDR1 SGHRS and CDR2 YFSETQ. The CDR3 loop spans 14 amino acids.

The chain has TRBV6-5 and TRBJ2-1; 9 bases line up with TRBD1. V lost 5 bases and J lost 1; bases outside the gene matches: 3. This CDR3 spans 15 amino acids. Germline V gives CDR1 MNHEY, CDR2 SVGAGI. The CDR3 DNA is TGTGCCAGCAGTACACAGGGGGCTTCCTACAATGAGCAGTTCTTC. Translation: CASSTQGASYNEQFF.

The chain employs TRBV7-2 and TRBJ1-1; perhaps TRBD1 as D (6 bases). Looked up from germline, CDR1 is SGHTA and CDR2 is FQGNSA. Between the trimmed V and J ends, which lost 4 bases and 6 bases, there was a span of 18 bases. CDR3 size: 15 residues. The CDR3 protein is CASSSLGPGDAEAFF. In DNA form, the CDR3 reads TGTGCCAGCAGCTCCCTCGGGCCAGGGGACGCTGAAGCTTTCTTT.

CDR3 sequence: CASSLSTITYEQYF. CDR3 coding DNA: TGTGCCAGCAGCCTTAGTACGATTACCTACGAGCAGTACTTC. The chain links TRBV7-6 to TRBJ2-7; D call uncertain. The ends were cut back, 5 bases at V and 2 bases at J, with 13 bases in the middle. This CDR3 is 14 amino acids long. CDR1 and CDR2 from the germline V gene are SGHVS and FNYEAQ.

This clone was seen a few times. The chain uses TRBV19 and TRBJ2-5, with D maybe TRBD2 (7 bases). Trimming removed 1 base from V and 4 bases from J, with 10 bases in between. The germline gives CDR1 LNHDA, CDR2 SQIVND (reference sequence). CDR3 length: 14 amino acids. CDR3 DNA: TGTGCCAGTAGTATAGGGGGGGGCGCAGAGACCCAGTACTTC. As protein: CASSIGGGAETQYF.